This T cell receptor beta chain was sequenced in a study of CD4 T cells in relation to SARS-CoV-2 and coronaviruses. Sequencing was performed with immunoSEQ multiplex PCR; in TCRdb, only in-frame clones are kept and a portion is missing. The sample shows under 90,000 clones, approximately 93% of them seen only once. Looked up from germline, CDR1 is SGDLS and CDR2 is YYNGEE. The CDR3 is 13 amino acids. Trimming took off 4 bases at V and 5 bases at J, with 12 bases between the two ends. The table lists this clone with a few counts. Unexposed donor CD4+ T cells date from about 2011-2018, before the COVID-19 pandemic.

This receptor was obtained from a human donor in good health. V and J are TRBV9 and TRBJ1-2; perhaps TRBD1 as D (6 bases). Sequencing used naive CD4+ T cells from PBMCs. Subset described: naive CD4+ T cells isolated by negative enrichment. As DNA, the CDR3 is TGTGCCAGCAGCCCCTCGAGGGGGTATGGCTACACCTTC. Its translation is CASSPSRGYGYTF.